The T cell receptor (beta chain) described here comes from a study of T cell repertoires and HLA-DP antigens. Broader study findings: The CD4+ repertoire was not split into naive and memory.

Data came from immunoSEQ multiplex PCR; TCRdb stores just in-frame clones and leaves some out. The table includes around 70,000 clones, over 75% detected once. The CDR3 runs 15 residues. V shed 4 bases and J shed 4 bases, with 16 bases lying between them. The germline V gene has CDR1 MGHRA and CDR2 YSYEKL. This clone has more than one count but fewer than ten. The target antigen is unknown. The receptor's source is a man aged 60 to 75 in good health and CMV-seronegative. The chain links TRBV4-1 to TRBJ2-5; no firm D call. Sample: CD4+ T cells from PBMCs. Here the CDR3 DNA reads TGCGCCAGCAGCCGGCGGATCCAGATGGGAGAGACCCAGTACTTC. It encodes CASSRRIQMGETQYF.